The T cell receptor beta chain under discussion was sequenced for a study of blood T cell repertoires in COVID-19. Methods used by the authors: Amplification of reference gene primers was used by the study to estimate nucleated cell counts. TCRdb's copy holds only in-frame clones and misses some; the assay was immunoSEQ multiplex PCR. V and J calls and clone size are those listed in that table; D and trimming were worked out from the DNA. The sample has more than 70,000 clones; around 84% are singletons. The CDR3 is 14 amino acids. V was pared by 6 bases and J by 3 bases, with 7 bases of the junction left unmatched. Germline lookup yields CDR1 MNHNY and CDR2 SVGAGI (reference sequence).

V gene TRBV6-6 combines with J gene TRBJ2-7, with 8 nucleotides matching TRBD2. This sequence was found in a woman of 80 years or more in a cohort sampled during active or convalescent COVID-19. The sample comprised peripheral blood. CDR3: CASSLAGSIYEQYF. CDR3 bases: TGTGCCAGCAGCCTAGCGGGTTCGATCTACGAGCAGTACTTC.